The rows below give T cell receptor beta chains drawn from one sample of a study of a mutant IDH1 vaccine in newly diagnosed glioma. Data came from immunoSEQ multiplex PCR; TCRdb stores just in-frame clones and leaves some out. The sample shows about 64,000 clones, 74% of them seen only once. For these TCRs, the target antigens are not known. The specimen was PBMCs, collected from a glioma patient whose treatment included an IDH1 peptide vaccine. These receptors all stem from a man between 45 and 60 years old with glioma. The CDR3 runs from the conserved cysteine through the conserved F or W. D genes are given only for firm matches. Expanded clones are given a class, and other clones once, few, many or no size at all.

cdr3_aa cdr3_nt j_call v_call d_call clone_size
CASSLVVGRNYGYTF TGTGCCAGCAGCTTGGTGGTAGGGCGGAACTATGGCTACACCTTC TRBJ1-2 TRBV5-4 . .
CASSSPGLVVTYEQYF TGTGCCAGCAGTTCGCCCGGACTAGTCGTAACCTACGAGCAGTACTTC TRBJ2-7 TRBV7-8 TRBD2 .
CASSPLLSGGADTQYF TGTGCCAGTAGCCCCCTTCTTTCGGGGGGCGCAGATACGCAGTATTTT TRBJ2-3 TRBV19 . .
CASSSDRDGNYGYTF TGTGCCAGCAGCTCCGACAGGGACGGCAACTATGGCTACACCTTC TRBJ1-2 TRBV7-9 TRBD1 few
CASSALRSTGELFF TGTGCCAGCAGCGCTCTCCGGAGCACCGGGGAGCTGTTTTTT TRBJ2-2 TRBV14 . once
CSVSTGGINQPQHF TGCAGCGTTTCAACTGGAGGGATCAATCAGCCCCAGCATTTT TRBJ1-5 TRBV29-1 . .
CASSSPRQGGQPQHF TGTGCCAGCAGCTCCCCCCGACAGGGCGGACAGCCCCAGCATTTT TRBJ1-5 TRBV7-8 TRBD1 .
CASSLGSTDTQYF TGTGCCAGCAGCTTGGGGAGCACAGATACGCAGTATTTT TRBJ2-3 TRBV5-4 . .
CAWSAVGGDQPQHF TGTGCCTGGAGTGCCGTGGGGGGGGATCAGCCCCAGCATTTT TRBJ1-5 TRBV30 . .
CASVMETGQGANGYTF TGTGCCAGCGTAATGGAGACGGGACAGGGGGCGAATGGCTACACCTTC TRBJ1-2 TRBV6-6 TRBD1 .
CASTRVWGYQPQHF TGTGCCAGCACCAGAGTGTGGGGGTATCAGCCCCAGCATTTT TRBJ1-5 TRBV6-1 . .
CASNAGTNPNSPLHF TGTGCCAGCAACGCTGGTACAAATCCTAATTCACCCCTCCACTTT TRBJ1-6 TRBV5-4 . many
CAWSRGSKQETQYF TGTGCCTGGAGTCGTGGAAGTAAACAAGAGACCCAGTACTTC TRBJ2-5 TRBV30 . .
CASSESNRVQPQHF TGCGCCAGCAGTGAGTCGAACAGGGTTCAGCCCCAGCATTTT TRBJ1-5 TRBV10-2 . .
CASSLGDRGKFYGYTF TGTGCCAGCAGCTTAGGGGACAGGGGCAAGTTCTATGGCTACACCTTC TRBJ1-2 TRBV7-8 TRBD1 few
CASSIKPHEAFF TGTGCCAGTAGTATAAAGCCACATGAAGCTTTCTTT TRBJ1-1 TRBV19 . .
CAWRRGELGEKLFF TGTGCCTGGAGGAGGGGAGAGTTAGGGGAAAAACTGTTTTTT TRBJ1-4 TRBV30 . .
CASSPPGAGNEKLFF TGTGCCAGCAGCCCGCCGGGGGCAGGCAATGAAAAACTGTTTTTT TRBJ1-4 TRBV7-8 . .
CASSLRGPGELFF TGTGCCAGCAGCCTCAGGGGTCCCGGGGAGCTGTTTTTT TRBJ2-2 TRBV7-2 . .
CASSPQGGYGYTF TGTGCCAGCAGTCCACAGGGAGGGTATGGCTACACCTTC TRBJ1-2 TRBV6-5 . .
CASHLDVGTEAFF TGTGCCAGCCACTTAGATGTAGGAACTGAAGCTTTCTTT TRBJ1-1 TRBV18 . .
CASTGPTNTEAFF TGTGCCAGCACGGGTCCAACTAACACTGAAGCTTTCTTT TRBJ1-1 TRBV2 . .
CAWIPPGVNTEAFF TGTGCCTGGATCCCTCCTGGGGTGAACACTGAAGCTTTCTTT TRBJ1-1 TRBV30 . .
CASSVDRGGEKLFF TGTGCCAGTAGTGTCGACAGGGGTGGTGAAAAACTGTTTTTT TRBJ1-4 TRBV19 TRBD1 .
CASSYSLGQFTDTQYF TGTGCCAGCAGTTACTCGTTGGGACAGTTCACAGATACGCAGTATTTT TRBJ2-3 TRBV6-5 TRBD1 .
CASSLVFGTGRGDSPLHF TGTGCCAGCAGCTTAGTGTTCGGGACGGGCCGGGGAGATTCACCCCTCCACTTT TRBJ1-6 TRBV7-9 . .
CASSPSRDNYEQYF TGCGCCAGCAGCCCCTCCCGGGACAACTACGAGCAGTACTTC TRBJ2-7 TRBV4-1 . .
CASSLAQVNQPQHF TGTGCCAGCAGCTTAGCTCAGGTCAATCAGCCCCAGCATTTT TRBJ1-5 TRBV7-2 . .
CASSYWGEGGNTEAFF TGTGCCAGCAGTTACTGGGGGGAGGGAGGCAACACTGAAGCTTTCTTT TRBJ1-1 TRBV6-5 . .
CASSVVENTEAFF TGTGCCAGCAGTGTCGTAGAGAACACTGAAGCTTTCTTT TRBJ1-1 TRBV2 . few
CASSLGTGYPEQYF TGCGCCAGCAGCTTGGGAACAGGATATCCCGAGCAGTACTTC TRBJ2-7 TRBV5-1 . .
CASILGGGSEAFF TGTGCCAGCATCCTTGGGGGTGGATCTGAAGCTTTCTTT TRBJ1-1 TRBV5-6 . .
CASSAPWGREKLFF TGTGCCAGCAGCGCCCCGTGGGGGAGGGAAAAACTGTTTTTT TRBJ1-4 TRBV2 . .
CASSPQGAGYNEQFF TGTGCCAGCTCACCACAAGGGGCGGGGTACAATGAGCAGTTCTTC TRBJ2-1 TRBV18 . once
CASSLSGTGGIGGAFF TGTGCCAGCAGTCTGTCCGGGACAGGGGGCATTGGCGGGGCTTTCTTT TRBJ1-1 TRBV27 TRBD1 .
CASSRGATEAFF TGTGCCAGCAGTAGGGGTGCCACTGAAGCTTTCTTT TRBJ1-1 TRBV6-5 . .
CASSLERQGGYTF TGTGCCAGCAGCCTAGAGCGACAGGGTGGCTACACCTTC TRBJ1-2 TRBV7-2 TRBD1 few
CASSSRLAGGKNTGELFF TGTGCCAGTAGTTCCAGATTAGCGGGGGGGAAAAACACCGGGGAGCTGTTTTTT TRBJ2-2 TRBV19 TRBD2 once
CASKERTNTGELFF TGCGCCAGTAAAGAGCGAACGAACACCGGGGAGCTGTTTTTT TRBJ2-2 TRBV5-1 . .
CSARATGHEQYF TGCAGCGCCAGAGCTACAGGGCACGAGCAGTACTTC TRBJ2-7 TRBV29-1 . once
CASSSGPGTGRDGYTF TGTGCCAGCAGTTCCGGTCCAGGGACAGGGAGGGATGGCTACACCTTC TRBJ1-2 TRBV6-5 TRBD1 once
CASSITGGSNQPQHF TGTGCCAGTAGTATCACAGGGGGGAGCAATCAGCCCCAGCATTTT TRBJ1-5 TRBV19 TRBD1 .
CASSPGGRDTGELFF TGCGCCAGCAGCCCCGGGGGGAGGGACACCGGGGAGCTGTTTTTT TRBJ2-2 TRBV4-1 TRBD2 .
CASSTGDGSTSYEQYF TGTGCCAGCAGCACGGGCGACGGGTCGACTAGCTACGAGCAGTACTTC TRBJ2-7 TRBV7-9 . .
CAWGVGGGNSPLHF TGTGCCTGGGGTGTAGGGGGAGGTAATTCACCCCTCCACTTT TRBJ1-6 TRBV30 . .
CAISDNRGSNYGYTF TGTGCCATCAGTGATAACAGGGGGTCAAACTATGGCTACACCTTC TRBJ1-2 TRBV10-3 TRBD1 .
CASSLGTAVLPEQYF TGCGCCAGCAGCCTCGGGACAGCAGTCCTCCCCGAGCAGTACTTC TRBJ2-7 TRBV5-1 TRBD1 .
CASSIDLAGDYEQYF TGTGCCAGTAGTATAGATCTGGCAGGGGACTACGAGCAGTACTTC TRBJ2-7 TRBV19 . few
CASSPRGVGVEFNFLPQHF TGTGCCAGCAGCCCACGAGGGGTGGGAGTCGAGTTTAACTTTTTACCCCAGCATTTT TRBJ1-5 TRBV7-9 . few
CASSSRTYGNTIYF TGTGCCAGCAGCTCCCGGACCTATGGAAACACCATATATTTT TRBJ1-3 TRBV13 . .